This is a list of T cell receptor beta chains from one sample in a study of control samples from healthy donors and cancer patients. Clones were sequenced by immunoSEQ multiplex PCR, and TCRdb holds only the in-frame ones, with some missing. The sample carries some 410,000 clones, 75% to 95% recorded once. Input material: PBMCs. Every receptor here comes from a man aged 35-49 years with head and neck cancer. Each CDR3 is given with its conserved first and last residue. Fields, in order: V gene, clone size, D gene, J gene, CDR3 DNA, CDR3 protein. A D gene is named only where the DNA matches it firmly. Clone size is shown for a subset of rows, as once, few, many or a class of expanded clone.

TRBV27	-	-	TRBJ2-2	TGTGCCAGCAGTTCGAAATGGGCAGGAGCGAACACCGGGGAGCTGTTTTTT	CASSSKWAGANTGELFF
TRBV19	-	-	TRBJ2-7	TGTGCCAGTAGTATAGCGACAGAAGCCTACGAGCAGTACTTC	CASSIATEAYEQYF
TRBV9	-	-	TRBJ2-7	TGTGCCAGCAGCGCCACGGGACTGCTCTACGAGCAGTACTTC	CASSATGLLYEQYF
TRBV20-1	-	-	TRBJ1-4	TGCGGGACGGGGGGAGAAAAACTGTTTTTT	CGTGGEKLFF
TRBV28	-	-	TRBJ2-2	TGTGCCAGCAGTTCCGGGGGCGCGAACACCGGGGAGCTGTTTTTT	CASSSGGANTGELFF
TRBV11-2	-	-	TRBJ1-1	TGTGCCAGCAGCTTAGCGTGGACCCCACTCTCGGGCACTGAAGCTTTCTTT	CASSLAWTPLSGTEAFF
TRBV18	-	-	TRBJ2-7	TGTGCCAGCTCACCGAATTCCTACGAGCAGTACTTC	CASSPNSYEQYF
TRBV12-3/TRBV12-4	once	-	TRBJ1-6	TGTGCCAGCAGGCCAACTCTAGGGTCACCCCTCCACTTT	CASRPTLGSPLHF
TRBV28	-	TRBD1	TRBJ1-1	TGTGCCAGCAGTTCCCCGGGACAGGCCGACACTGAAGCTTTCTTT	CASSSPGQADTEAFF
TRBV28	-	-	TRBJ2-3	TGTGCCAGCAGTTTTGATACGCAGTATTTT	CASSFDTQYF
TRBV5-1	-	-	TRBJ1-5	TGCGCCAGCAGCCCCGCAGGTTCTAATCAGCCCCAGCATTTT	CASSPAGSNQPQHF
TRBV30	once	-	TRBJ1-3	TGTGCCTGGAGTGCCCCCGTCAGGATCTCTGGAAACACCATATATTTT	CAWSAPVRISGNTIYF
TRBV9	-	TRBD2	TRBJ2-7	TGTGCCAGCAGCGTAGCGAGCGGGGGGTCCTACGAGCAGTACTTC	CASSVASGGSYEQYF
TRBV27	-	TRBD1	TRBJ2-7	TGTGCCAGCAGTACCTTTACAGGGGACTCCTACGAGCAGTACTTC	CASSTFTGDSYEQYF
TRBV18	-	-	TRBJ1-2	TGTGCCAGCTCACCAGACACCTCCTATGGCTACACCTTC	CASSPDTSYGYTF
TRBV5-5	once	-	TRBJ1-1	TGTGCCACCGCGGTAATGATGAACACTGAAGCTTTCTTT	CATAVMMNTEAFF
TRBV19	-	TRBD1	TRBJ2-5	TGTGCCAGTAGTTTCTTCCTGGGACAGGGGGAAGAGACCCAGTACTTC	CASSFFLGQGEETQYF
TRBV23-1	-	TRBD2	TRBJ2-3	TGCGCCAGCAATGCCGGGGGGGCGTGGAGCACAGATACGCAGTATTTT	CASNAGGAWSTDTQYF
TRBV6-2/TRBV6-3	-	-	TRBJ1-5	TGTGCCAGCAGTTACTCAGGTCCAAGCAATCAGCCCCAGCATTTT	CASSYSGPSNQPQHF
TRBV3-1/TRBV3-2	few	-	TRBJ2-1	TGTGCCAGCAGCCAAGACGGGGGCTACTCCTACAATGAGCAGTTCTTC	CASSQDGGYSYNEQFF
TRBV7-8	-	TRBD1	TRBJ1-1	TGTGCCAGCAGCTTAGGGACAGGGGGGAACACTGAAGCTTTCTTT	CASSLGTGGNTEAFF
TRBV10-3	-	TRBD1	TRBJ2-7	TGTGCCATCAGCCCCGGACAGGCTGACGAGCAGTACTTC	CAISPGQADEQYF